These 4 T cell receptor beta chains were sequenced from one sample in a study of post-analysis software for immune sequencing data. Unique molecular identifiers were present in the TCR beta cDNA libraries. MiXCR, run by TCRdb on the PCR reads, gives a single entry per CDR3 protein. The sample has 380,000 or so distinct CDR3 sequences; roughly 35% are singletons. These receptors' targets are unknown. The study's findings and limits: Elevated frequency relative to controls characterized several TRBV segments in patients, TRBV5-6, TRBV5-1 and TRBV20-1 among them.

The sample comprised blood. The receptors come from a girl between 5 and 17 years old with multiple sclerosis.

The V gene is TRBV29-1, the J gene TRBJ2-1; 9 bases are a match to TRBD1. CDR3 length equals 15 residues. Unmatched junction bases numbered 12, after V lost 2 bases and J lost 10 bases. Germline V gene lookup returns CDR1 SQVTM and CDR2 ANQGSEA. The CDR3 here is CSVETGTGIRGEQFF. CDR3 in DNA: TGCAGCGTTGAAACCGGGACAGGGATCCGAGGGGAGCAGTTCTTC.

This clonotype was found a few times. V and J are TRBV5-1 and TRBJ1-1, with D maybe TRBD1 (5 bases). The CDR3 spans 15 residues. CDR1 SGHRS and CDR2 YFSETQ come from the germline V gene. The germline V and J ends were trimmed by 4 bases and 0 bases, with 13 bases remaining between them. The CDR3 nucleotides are TGCGCCAGCAGCACGGGACGAGACATGAACACTGAAGCTTTCTTT. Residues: CASSTGRDMNTEAFF.

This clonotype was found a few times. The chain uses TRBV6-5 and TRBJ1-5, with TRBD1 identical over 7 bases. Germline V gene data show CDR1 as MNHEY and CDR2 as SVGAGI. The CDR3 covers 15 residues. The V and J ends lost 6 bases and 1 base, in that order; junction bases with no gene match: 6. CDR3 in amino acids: CASRGTVKSNQPQHF. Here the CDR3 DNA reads TGTGCCAGCAGGGGGACAGTTAAAAGCAATCAGCCCCAGCATTTT.

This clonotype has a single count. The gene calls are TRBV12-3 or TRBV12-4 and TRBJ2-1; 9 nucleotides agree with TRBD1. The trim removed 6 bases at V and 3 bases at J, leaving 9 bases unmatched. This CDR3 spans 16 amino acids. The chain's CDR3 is CASRGTGKGGYNEQFF. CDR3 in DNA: TGTGCCAGCAGGGGGACAGGGAAGGGAGGCTACAATGAGCAGTTCTTC.